This record concerns one TCR beta chain sequence. Its antigen is currently unknown. Free of recent acute infections or vaccinations, the donors were healthy HIV-negative adults. Donors were Caucasian adults residing in Nashville, Tennessee, USA. The sample is drawn from a study of shared clonotypes between healthy human individuals. Only in-frame clones appear in the TCRdb table, and some are missing; sequencing was by immunoSEQ multiplex PCR. The table shows fewer than 1.4 million clones, with around three quarters occurring only once. V dropped 3 bases and J dropped 5 bases, with 17 bases sitting between them. CDR3 size: 16 residues. Germline CDR1 reads SGHDN; CDR2 reads FVKESK. Findings and limits, study-wide: Expectations were that clonotype sharing among donors would be affected by sequencing depth. The study's rarefaction showed incomplete sorted-subset sequencing despite large depth.

The sample taken for sequencing was memory CD4+ T cells from PBMCs. Subset of the sample: CD45RA-negative fraction. The chain has TRBV14 and TRBJ1-5; D unclear. This receptor was obtained from a man aged 18 to 35 in good health. Some clones in this sample may be carry-over from other donors' samples. CDR3 sequence: CASSQLPRRTYQPQHF. DNA of the CDR3: TGTGCCAGCAGCCAGCTGCCCAGGAGGACTTATCAGCCCCAGCATTTT.